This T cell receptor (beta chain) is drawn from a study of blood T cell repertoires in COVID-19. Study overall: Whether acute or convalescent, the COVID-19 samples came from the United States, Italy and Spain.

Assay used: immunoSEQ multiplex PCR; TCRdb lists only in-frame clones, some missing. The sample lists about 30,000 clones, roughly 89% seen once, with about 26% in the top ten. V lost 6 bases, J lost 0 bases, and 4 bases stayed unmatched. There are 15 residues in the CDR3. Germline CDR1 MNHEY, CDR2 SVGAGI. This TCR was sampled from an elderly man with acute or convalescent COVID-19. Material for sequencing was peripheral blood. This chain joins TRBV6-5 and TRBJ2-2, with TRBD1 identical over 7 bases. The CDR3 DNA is TGTGCCAGCAGATCCGGGACAGCGAACACCGGGGAGCTGTTTTTT. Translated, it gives CASRSGTANTGELFF.